This TCR beta chain emerged from a study of memory CD4+ T cells and cytomegalovirus serostatus. Single viable CD3+CD4+CD8-CD45RO+ cells were sorted as the memory CD4+ T cells. Data came from immunoSEQ multiplex PCR; TCRdb stores just in-frame clones and leaves some out. The data contain about 41,000 clones, around 79% of them seen just once; the ten biggest clones take up about 0.79%. CDR1 and CDR2 (germline): SGHAT, FQNNGV. The V segment lost 5 bases and the J segment 6 bases; nucleotides outside the gene matches: 8. The CDR3 sequence is 15 residues long. This receptor was obtained from an adult in good health and CMV-seronegative. Source material: memory CD4+ T cells from blood. The V gene is TRBV11-2, the J gene TRBJ2-1; 9 bases line up with TRBD1. The CDR3 protein is CASSPGTGIVNEQFF. The CDR3 bases are TGTGCCAGCAGCCCCGGGACAGGGATTGTCAATGAGCAGTTCTTC.